This T cell receptor beta chain was captured by sequencing in a study of CD8+CD57+ T cells in acquired aplastic anemia. Study-wide background: CD4+ and CD8+ cells, once sorted, gave DNA averaging about 3 ug. There were 10 million to 12 million reads, on average, for CD4+ cells from healthy donors. Whole-study results and caveats: With respect to CD8+ Simpson's diversity, patients and controls did not differ significantly. Both patients and controls carried the same twenty-nine CD8+ CDR3 sequences.

This clonotype was detected many times. The antigen is undetermined. TCR beta VDJ and CDR3 profiles were obtained from a genomic DNA template. In TCRdb, the reads were re-called with MiXCR into one record per CDR3 protein. The table lists 150,000 to 200,000 distinct CDR3 sequences, 46% of them singletons. Germline-derived CDR1 and CDR2 are LNHDA and SQIVND (reference sequence). Trimming removed 6 bases from V and 7 bases from J, with 15 bases in between. The CDR3 is made up of 13 amino acids. The gene calls are TRBV19 and TRBJ1-2, with a possible D match to TRBD1 (5 bases). Material for sequencing was sorted CD4+, CD8+, or CD8+CD57+ T cells (not recorded which) from PBMCs. The sequence was collected from a human donor in good health. As DNA, the CDR3 is TGTGCCAGTAGCCCTAGCCCCGGGGGTGGCTACACCTTC. Translation: CASSPSPGGGYTF.